These 27 T cell receptor beta chains were all obtained from the same sample, sequenced in a study of PD-1 blockade in classical Hodgkin lymphoma. The patients all showed relapse after autologous stem cell transplantation, while their brentuximab vedotin exposure varied. Only in-frame clones appear in the TCRdb table, and some are missing; sequencing was by immunoSEQ multiplex PCR. The sample includes tens of thousands of clones, around 80% of them seen just once. This specimen consisted of peripheral blood mononuclear cells (PBMCs), obtained at baseline. Receptor source: a human donor with classical Hodgkin lymphoma.

V gene TRBV4-3 combines with J gene TRBJ1-1, with D perhaps TRBD1 (6 bases). V was clipped by 1 base and J by 6 bases, with 18 bases between them. CDR3 length equals 16 residues. CDR1 is LGHNA, CDR2 YSLEER, per germline. The CDR3: CASSQGSRQERAEAFF. The DNA of the CDR3 is TGCGCCAGCAGCCAAGGGTCTCGACAGGAGAGGGCTGAAGCTTTCTTT.

The V and J genes are TRBV4-1 and TRBJ2-7; 14 bases match TRBD2. Germline V gene data show CDR1 as MGHRA and CDR2 as YSYEKL. J gave up 7 bases and V 4 bases, and 9 bases lay outside the gene matches. This CDR3 contains 16 residues. The CDR3 sequence is CASSPGGLAGVGEQYF. The CDR3 region has the DNA TGCGCCAGCAGCCCAGGGGGACTAGCGGGGGTCGGGGAGCAGTACTTC.

V gene TRBV5-6 combines with J gene TRBJ2-7; 10 nucleotides match TRBD2. V dropped 0 bases and J dropped 4; count of bases not matched to a gene: 7. This CDR3 comprises 16 residues. Looked up from germline, CDR1 is SGHDT and CDR2 is YYEEEE. DNA for the CDR3: TGTGCCAGCAGCTTGGAGCGGGGGGGCCTAAAATACGAGCAGTACTTC. Translation gives CASSLERGGLKYEQYF.

This clone was seen more than once but under ten times. The CDR3, as DNA: TGTGCCAGCAGCTTAGTGACAGGGGGAGGGACCCAGTACTTC. Protein: CASSLVTGGGTQYF. V is TRBV7-6 and J is TRBJ2-5; 9 positions match TRBD1. Germline values: CDR1 SGHVS, CDR2 FNYEAQ. Unmatched junction bases numbered 4, after V lost 1 base and J lost 7 bases. The CDR3 totals 14 residues.

This clone was picked up one time. V gene TRBV9 combines with J gene TRBJ2-3; D not resolved. V was cut by 3 bases and J by 3 bases, with 8 bases left in between. The CDR3 has 13 residues. The germline CDR1 and CDR2 sequences are SGDLS and YYNGEE. CDR3 sequence (DNA): TGTGCCAGCAGCGCGGAGCAGACAGATACGCAGTATTTT. It translates to CASSAEQTDTQYF. Looking up the rest from reference TRBV9 and TRBJ2-3 gives the full variable domain: DSGVTQTPKHLITATGQRVTLRCSPRSGDLSVYWYQQSLDQGLQFLIQYYNGEERAKGNILERFSAQQFPDLHSELNLSSLELGDSALYFCASSAEQTDTQYFGPGTRLTVL.

The DNA of the CDR3 is TGTGCCAGCAATTCACTGGGCAGGGACACTGAAGCTTTCTTT. Amino acids: CASNSLGRDTEAFF. The genes are TRBV6-5 and TRBJ1-1, with D possibly matching TRBD1 (5 bases). The CDR3 extends over 14 amino acids. The V end lost 7 bases, the J end lost 3 bases, and 15 bases lay between the germline ends. The germline CDR1 and CDR2 sequences are MNHEY and SVGAGI.

In this sample, this clone turned up a few times. This chain uses TRBV5-4 with TRBJ2-7, with D perhaps TRBD1 (6 bases). Germline values: CDR1 SGHNT, CDR2 YYREEE (reference sequence). The CDR3 runs 15 residues. V lost 2 bases and J lost 4, with 16 bases in between. The CDR3 sequence is CASSFQQGSGYEQYF. The CDR3, as DNA: TGTGCCAGCAGCTTCCAACAGGGTTCAGGTTACGAGCAGTACTTC.

V gene TRBV7-2 combines with J gene TRBJ2-1; D remains ambiguous. The CDR3 loop spans 13 amino acids. CDR1 and CDR2 (germline): SGHTA, FQGNSA. V was clipped by 0 bases and J by 8 bases, with 8 bases between them. The DNA of the CDR3 is TGTGCCAGCAGCTTAGCCGCCGGGCATGAGCAGTTCTTC. It translates to CASSLAAGHEQFF.

CDR3 bases: TGTGCCAGCACCGCGACGGCTAGCAATCAGCCCCAGCATTTT. Translation gives CASTATASNQPQHF. V and J are TRBV7-8 and TRBJ1-5, with D unresolved. Trimming removed 7 bases from V and 0 bases from J, with 10 bases in between. CDR3 size: 14 residues. CDR1 is SGHVS and CDR2 is FQNEAQ in the germline V gene.

This sequence joins TRBV7-9 and TRBJ1-2; D remains unclear. This CDR3 comprises 14 residues. V was shortened by 1 base and J by 7 bases, with 13 bases between the two germline ends. Germline CDR1 and CDR2: SEHNR and FQNEAQ (reference sequence). The CDR3 DNA follows: TGTGCCAGCAGCTTAGGAGGCTATGACCGTGGCTACACCTTC. It specifies CASSLGGYDRGYTF.

The chain uses TRBV5-1 and TRBJ2-3, with 9 bases that match TRBD2. Germline V CDR1 and CDR2: SGHRS, YFSETQ. The ends lost 4 bases at V and 2 bases at J; junction bases unmatched: 5. The CDR3 has 15 residues. The CDR3 region has the DNA TGCGCCAGCAGCATTAGCGGGGGCCCCACAGATACGCAGTATTTT. Its protein product is CASSISGGPTDTQYF. Full variable domain (outside the CDR3, taken from reference TRBV5-1 and TRBJ2-3): KAGVTQTPRYLIKTRGQQVTLSCSPISGHRSVSWYQQTPGQGLQFLFEYFSETQRNKGNFPGRFSGRQFSNSRSEMNVSTLELGDSALYLCASSISGGPTDTQYFGPGTRLTVL.

The chain is built from TRBV14 and TRBJ2-3; 8 positions match TRBD2. CDR3 size: 13 residues. V was clipped by 7 bases and J by 3 bases; unmatched bases: 3. Germline V gene data show CDR1 as SGHDN and CDR2 as FVKESK. CDR3 region: CASMASGTDTQYF. DNA for the CDR3: TGTGCCAGCATGGCTAGCGGGACAGATACGCAGTATTTT.

There are a few counts of this clone. The chain uses TRBV7-9 and TRBJ2-3; TRBD1 is a possible D gene (5 bases). V was clipped by 3 bases and J by 2 bases, with 12 bases between them. Germline CDR1 reads SEHNR; CDR2 reads FQNEAQ (reference sequence). The CDR3 covers 15 residues. CDR3 residues: CASSLQTVLTDTQYF. CDR3 sequence (DNA): TGTGCCAGCAGCTTGCAGACAGTTCTCACAGATACGCAGTATTTT.

This clone was counted once. J is TRBJ2-1 and V is TRBV30; possibly TRBD2 for D (6 bases). From germline, CDR1 is GTSNPN and CDR2 SVGIG (reference sequence). CDR3 size: 15 residues. Trimming stripped 1 base from V and 4 bases from J, with 14 bases between. The CDR3 loop reads CAWSAGGLEYNEQFF. Written as DNA, the CDR3 is TGTGCCTGGAGTGCAGGAGGGCTAGAATACAATGAGCAGTTCTTC.

The genes are TRBV5-5 and TRBJ1-2; D is unresolved. Germline lookup yields CDR1 SGHKS and CDR2 YYEKEE (reference sequence). CDR3 length equals 13 residues. The ends were cut back, 4 bases at V and 0 bases at J, with 7 bases in the middle. DNA of the CDR3: TGTGCCAGCAGCGGAGCCGCTAACTATGGCTACACCTTC. Translating gives CASSGAANYGYTF.

The chain is built from TRBV4-1 and TRBJ2-3; the match to TRBD2 covers 7 bases. The CDR3 has 15 residues. V dropped 2 bases and J dropped 2; count of bases not matched to a gene: 4. CDR1 MGHRA and CDR2 YSYEKL come from the germline V gene. This CDR3 is CASSQLAENTDTQYF. The CDR3 region has the DNA TGCGCCAGCAGCCAACTAGCGGAAAACACAGATACGCAGTATTTT.

The chain uses TRBV27 and TRBJ2-3; 12 positions match TRBD2. This CDR3 is built from 15 residues. Trimming removed 3 bases from V and 4 bases from J; junction bases left unmatched: 2. The V gene's germline CDR1 is MNHEY and CDR2 SMNVEV (reference sequence). CDR3 in amino acids: CASSLLAGGSDTQYF. CDR3 DNA sequence: TGTGCCAGCAGTTTGCTAGCGGGGGGGTCAGATACGCAGTATTTT.

This chain connects TRBV10-2 to TRBJ1-1; D perhaps matches TRBD1 (5 bases). CDR1 and CDR2 (germline): WSHSY, SAAADI. The germline V and J ends were trimmed by 6 bases and 7 bases, with 15 bases remaining between them. This CDR3 region has 13 residues. The DNA for the CDR3 is TGCGCCAGCAGGACGTCCGCGGGGGATGAAGCTTTCTTT. Translating it yields CASRTSAGDEAFF.

DNA of the CDR3: TGTGCCAGCAGCGTAGCTGACAGAATCTACGAGCAGTACTTC. It codes for CASSVADRIYEQYF. The J gene is TRBJ2-7, the V gene TRBV9; tentatively, D is TRBD1 (5 bases). The CDR3 consists of 14 residues. Germline V CDR1 and CDR2: SGDLS, YYNGEE. Trimming stripped 0 bases from V and 3 bases from J, with 10 bases between.

The rearrangement links TRBV6-5 to TRBJ1-2, with 7 nucleotides matching TRBD1. The CDR3 consists of 15 residues. After removal of 10 bases from V and 0 bases from J, the junction contained 11 bases not matched to a gene. Germline lookup yields CDR1 MNHEY and CDR2 SVGAGI. CDR3 bases: TGTGCCACCTCCATGGGACAGACTTCTAACTATGGCTACACCTTC. It is translated as CATSMGQTSNYGYTF.

The rearrangement uses TRBV27 and TRBJ1-1; unclear D gene. The germline V gene encodes CDR1 MNHEY and CDR2 SMNVEV (reference sequence). The CDR3 runs to 13 residues. V dropped 3 bases and J dropped 8 bases, with 13 bases sitting between them. CDR3 residues: CASSFWAETEAFF. In DNA form, the CDR3 reads TGTGCCAGCAGTTTCTGGGCCGAAACCGAAGCTTTCTTT.

The V and J genes are TRBV6-5 and TRBJ1-1, with unresolved D. V was shortened by 5 bases and J by 1 base, with 5 bases between the two germline ends. Germline assignment: CDR1 MNHEY and CDR2 SVGAGI. The CDR3 is 12 residues long. The CDR3 DNA reads TGTGCCAGCAGTGACCCGAACACTGAAGCTTTCTTT. Translated: CASSDPNTEAFF.

V usage is TRBV18 and J usage is TRBJ2-5, with a weak D call TRBD1 (5 bases). Trimming removed 3 bases from V and 2 bases from J, with 10 bases in between. This CDR3 region has 14 residues. Germline V lookup: CDR1 KGHSH, CDR2 LQKENI. DNA of the CDR3: TGTGCCAGCTCACCCGCGACAGTGCAAGAGACCCAGTACTTC. Translated, it gives CASSPATVQETQYF. Using reference TRBV18 and TRBJ2-5 for the parts outside the CDR3, the full variable domain is NAGVMQNPRHLVRRRGQEARLRCSPMKGHSHVYWYRQLPEEGLKFMVYLQKENIIDESGMPKERFSAEFPKEGPSILRIQQVVRGDSAAYFCASSPATVQETQYFGPGTRLLVL.

V and J are TRBV29-1 and TRBJ2-5; D possibly corresponds to TRBD2 (5 bases). Trimming shortened V by 6 bases and J by 5 bases, and 7 bases separated the two germline ends. This CDR3 region has 10 residues. Looked up from germline, CDR1 is SQVTM and CDR2 is ANQGSEA. The CDR3 reads CSVGGETQYF. Written as DNA, the CDR3 is TGCAGCGTAGGAGGTGAGACCCAGTACTTC. The variable domain in full, completed from reference TRBV29-1 and TRBJ2-5, reads SAVISQKPSRDICQRGTSLTIQCQVDSQVTMMFWYRQQPGQSLTLIATANQGSEATYESGFVIDKFPISRPNLTFSTLTVSNMSPEDSSIYLCSVGGETQYFGPGTRLLVL.

This rearrangement joins TRBV2 to TRBJ1-6; D gene ambiguous. Germline loops: CDR1 SNHLY, CDR2 FYNNEI. This CDR3 has 13 residues. V lost 3 bases, J lost 5 bases, and 5 bases lay in between. CDR3 protein: CASSDGNNSPLHF. CDR3 nucleotide sequence: TGTGCCAGCAGTGACGGGAATAATTCACCCCTCCACTTT.

This clone was seen just once. CDR3 loop: CASSIETVNGYTF. The CDR3 DNA reads TGTGCCAGTAGTATCGAGACAGTCAATGGCTACACCTTC. The chain combines TRBV19 with TRBJ1-2, with D possibly being TRBD1 (5 bases). CDR1 and CDR2 (germline): LNHDA, SQIVND (reference sequence). CDR3 size: 13 residues. Between the trimmed V and J ends, which lost 3 bases and 6 bases, there was a span of 11 bases.

This clone has only a few counts. The gene calls are TRBV7-9 and TRBJ2-3; a possible D gene is TRBD2 (6 bases). Germline lookup yields CDR1 SEHNR and CDR2 FQNEAQ (reference sequence). The CDR3 has 16 residues. Trimming took 5 bases from V and 5 from J, leaving 20 bases between them. The CDR3 DNA reads TGTGCCAGCAGCCCGACCGGGGCGGGGCCAATAGATACGCAGTATTTT. This encodes CASSPTGAGPIDTQYF. The full variable domain, with the rest looked up from reference TRBV7-9 and TRBJ2-3, is DTGVSQNPRHKITKRGQNVTFRCDPISEHNRLYWYRQTLGQGPEFLTYFQNEAQLEKSRLLSDRFSAERPKGSFSTLEIQRTEQGDSAMYLCASSPTGAGPIDTQYFGPGTRLTVL.